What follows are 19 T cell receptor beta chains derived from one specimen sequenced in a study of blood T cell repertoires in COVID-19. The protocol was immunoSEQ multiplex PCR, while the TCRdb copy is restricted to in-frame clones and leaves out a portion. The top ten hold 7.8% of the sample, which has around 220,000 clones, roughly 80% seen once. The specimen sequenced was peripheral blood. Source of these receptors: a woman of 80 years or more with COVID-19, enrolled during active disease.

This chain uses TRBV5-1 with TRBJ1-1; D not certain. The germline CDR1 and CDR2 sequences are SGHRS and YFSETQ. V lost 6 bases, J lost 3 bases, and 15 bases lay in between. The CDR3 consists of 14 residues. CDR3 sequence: CASILAPHDTEAFF. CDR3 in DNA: TGCGCCAGCATACTCGCCCCTCATGACACTGAAGCTTTCTTT.

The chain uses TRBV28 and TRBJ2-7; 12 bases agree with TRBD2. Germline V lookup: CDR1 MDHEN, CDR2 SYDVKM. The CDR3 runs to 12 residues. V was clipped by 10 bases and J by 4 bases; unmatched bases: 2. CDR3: CATGTSGYEQYF. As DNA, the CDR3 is TGTGCCACCGGGACTAGCGGGTACGAGCAGTACTTC.

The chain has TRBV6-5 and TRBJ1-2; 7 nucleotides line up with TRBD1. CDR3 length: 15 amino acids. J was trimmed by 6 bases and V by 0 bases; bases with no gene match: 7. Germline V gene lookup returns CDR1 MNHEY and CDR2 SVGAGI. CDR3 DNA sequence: TGTGCCAGCAGTTACTCGAGTGGGACAGAGAATGGCTACACCTTC. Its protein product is CASSYSSGTENGYTF.

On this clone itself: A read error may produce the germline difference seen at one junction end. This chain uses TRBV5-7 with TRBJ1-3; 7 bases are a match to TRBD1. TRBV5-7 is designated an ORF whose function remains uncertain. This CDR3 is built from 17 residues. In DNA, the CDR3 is TGTGCCAACAGCCTAAACAATGACAGGGTCTCTGGAAACACCATATATTTT. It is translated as CANSLNNDRVSGNTIYF.

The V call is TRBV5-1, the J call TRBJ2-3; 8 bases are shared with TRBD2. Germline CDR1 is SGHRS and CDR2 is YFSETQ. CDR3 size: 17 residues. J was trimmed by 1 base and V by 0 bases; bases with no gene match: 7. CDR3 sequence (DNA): TGCGCCAGCAGCTTGGATCCCGGGGGGGTGGGCACAGATACGCAGTATTTT. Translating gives CASSLDPGGVGTDTQYF.

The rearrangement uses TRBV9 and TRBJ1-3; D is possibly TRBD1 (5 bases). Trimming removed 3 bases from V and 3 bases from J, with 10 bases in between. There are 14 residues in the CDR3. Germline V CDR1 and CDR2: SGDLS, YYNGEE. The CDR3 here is CASSAGGVGNTIYF. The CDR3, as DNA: TGTGCCAGCAGCGCCGGGGGAGTTGGAAACACCATATATTTT. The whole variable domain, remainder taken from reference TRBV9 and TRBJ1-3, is DSGVTQTPKHLITATGQRVTLRCSPRSGDLSVYWYQQSLDQGLQFLIQYYNGEERAKGNILERFSAQQFPDLHSELNLSSLELGDSALYFCASSAGGVGNTIYFGEGSWLTVV.

The CDR3 is CASSHTSTGDYGYTF. The DNA of the CDR3 is TGTGCCAGCAGCCACACTTCGACAGGGGACTATGGCTACACCTTC. This sequence joins TRBV3-1 (or the pseudogene TRBV3-2) and TRBJ1-2, with 8 bases lining up with TRBD1. The CDR3 loop spans 15 amino acids. Germline loops: CDR1 LGHDT, CDR2 YNNKEL (reference sequence). V was pared by 3 bases and J by 3 bases, with 6 bases of the junction left unmatched.

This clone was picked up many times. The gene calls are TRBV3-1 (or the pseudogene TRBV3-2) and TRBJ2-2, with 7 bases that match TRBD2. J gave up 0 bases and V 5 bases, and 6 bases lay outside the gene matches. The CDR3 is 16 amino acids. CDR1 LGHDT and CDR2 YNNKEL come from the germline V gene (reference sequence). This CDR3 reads CASSSGAGTNTGELFF. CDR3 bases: TGTGCCAGCAGCTCCGGAGCGGGAACGAACACCGGGGAGCTGTTTTTT.

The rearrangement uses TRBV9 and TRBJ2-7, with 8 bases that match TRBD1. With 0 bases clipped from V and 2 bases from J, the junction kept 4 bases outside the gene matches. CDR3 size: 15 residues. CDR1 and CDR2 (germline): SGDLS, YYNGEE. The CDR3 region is CASSVDGQGTYEQYF. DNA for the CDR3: TGTGCCAGCAGCGTAGACGGACAGGGAACCTACGAGCAGTACTTC.

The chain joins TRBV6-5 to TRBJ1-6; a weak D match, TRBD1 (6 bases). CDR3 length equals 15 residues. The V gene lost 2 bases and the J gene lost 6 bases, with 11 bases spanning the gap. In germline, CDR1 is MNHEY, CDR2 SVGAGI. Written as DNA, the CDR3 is TGTGCCAGCAGTTACCCCGGGACATCTAATTCACCCCTCCACTTT. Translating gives CASSYPGTSNSPLHF.

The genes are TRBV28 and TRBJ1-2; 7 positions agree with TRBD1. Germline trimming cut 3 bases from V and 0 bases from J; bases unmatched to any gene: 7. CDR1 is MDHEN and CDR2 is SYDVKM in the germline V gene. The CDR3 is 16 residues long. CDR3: CASSFPVGQANYGYTF. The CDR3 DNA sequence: TGTGCCAGCAGTTTCCCTGTCGGACAGGCTAACTATGGCTACACCTTC.

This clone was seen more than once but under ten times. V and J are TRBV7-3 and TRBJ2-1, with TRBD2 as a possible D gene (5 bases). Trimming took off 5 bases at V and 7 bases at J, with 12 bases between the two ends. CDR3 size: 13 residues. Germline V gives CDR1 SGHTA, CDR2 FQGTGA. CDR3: CASSRAGPNEQFF. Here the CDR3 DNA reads TGTGCCAGCAGCCGGGCGGGTCCTAATGAGCAGTTCTTC.

The CDR3 reads CASSEDRGETQYF. As DNA, the CDR3 is TGCGCCAGCAGCGAGGACAGGGGAGAGACCCAGTACTTC. This chain uses TRBV5-1 with TRBJ2-5; TRBD1 matches at 9 bases. Germline trimming cut 4 bases from V and 4 bases from J; bases unmatched to any gene: 2. The CDR3 covers 13 residues. Per the germline V gene, CDR1 is SGHRS and CDR2 is YFSETQ.

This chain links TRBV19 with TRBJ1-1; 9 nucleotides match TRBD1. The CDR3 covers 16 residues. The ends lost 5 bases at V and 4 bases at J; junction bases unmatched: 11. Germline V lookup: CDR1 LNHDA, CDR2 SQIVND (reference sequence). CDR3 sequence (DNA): TGTGCCAGTAGTTACAGGGGGCTCCCCCTGGCCACTGAAGCTTTCTTT. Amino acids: CASSYRGLPLATEAFF.

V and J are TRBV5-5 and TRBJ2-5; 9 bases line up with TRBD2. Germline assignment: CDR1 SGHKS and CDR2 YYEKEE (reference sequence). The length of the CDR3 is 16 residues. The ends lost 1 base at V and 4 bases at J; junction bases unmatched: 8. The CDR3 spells CASSLTRLAVRETQYF. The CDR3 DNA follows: TGTGCCAGCAGCTTGACCCGACTAGCGGTAAGAGAGACCCAGTACTTC.

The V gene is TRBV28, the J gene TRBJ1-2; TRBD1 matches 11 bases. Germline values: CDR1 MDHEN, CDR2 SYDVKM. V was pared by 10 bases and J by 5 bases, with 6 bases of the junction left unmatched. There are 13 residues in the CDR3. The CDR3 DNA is TGTGCCATCCGGACAGGGGGCGCTTATGGCTACACCTTC. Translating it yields CAIRTGGAYGYTF.

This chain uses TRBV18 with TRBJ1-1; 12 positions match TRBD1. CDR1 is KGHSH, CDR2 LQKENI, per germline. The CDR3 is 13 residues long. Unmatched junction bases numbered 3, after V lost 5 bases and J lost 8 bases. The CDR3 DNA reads TGTGCCAGCTCAGGGGGACAGGGGGCAGAAGCTTTCTTT. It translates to CASSGGQGAEAFF.

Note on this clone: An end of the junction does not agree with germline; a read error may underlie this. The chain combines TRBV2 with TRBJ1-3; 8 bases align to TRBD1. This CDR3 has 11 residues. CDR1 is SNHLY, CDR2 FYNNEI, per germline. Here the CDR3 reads CATGQGSTIYF. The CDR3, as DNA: TGTGCCACAGGACAGGGAAGCACCATATATTTT.

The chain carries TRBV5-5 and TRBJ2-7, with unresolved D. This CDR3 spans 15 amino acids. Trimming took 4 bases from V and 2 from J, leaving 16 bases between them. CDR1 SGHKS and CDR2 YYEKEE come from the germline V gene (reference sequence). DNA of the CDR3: TGTGCCAGCAGCCGCTCATGGTACATTGCCTACGAGCAGTACTTC. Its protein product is CASSRSWYIAYEQYF.